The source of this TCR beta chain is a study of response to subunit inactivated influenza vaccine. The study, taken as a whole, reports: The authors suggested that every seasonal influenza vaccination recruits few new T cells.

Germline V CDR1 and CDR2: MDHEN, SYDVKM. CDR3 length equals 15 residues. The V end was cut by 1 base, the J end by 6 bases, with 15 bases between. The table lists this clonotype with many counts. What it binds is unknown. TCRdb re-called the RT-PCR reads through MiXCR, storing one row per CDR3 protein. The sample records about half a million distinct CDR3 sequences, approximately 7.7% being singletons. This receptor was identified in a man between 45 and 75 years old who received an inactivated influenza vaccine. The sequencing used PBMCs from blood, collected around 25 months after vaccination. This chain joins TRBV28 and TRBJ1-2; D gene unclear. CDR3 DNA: TGTGCCAGCAGTTTATATGAGGCCCGCCGCAATGGCTACACCTTC. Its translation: CASSLYEARRNGYTF.